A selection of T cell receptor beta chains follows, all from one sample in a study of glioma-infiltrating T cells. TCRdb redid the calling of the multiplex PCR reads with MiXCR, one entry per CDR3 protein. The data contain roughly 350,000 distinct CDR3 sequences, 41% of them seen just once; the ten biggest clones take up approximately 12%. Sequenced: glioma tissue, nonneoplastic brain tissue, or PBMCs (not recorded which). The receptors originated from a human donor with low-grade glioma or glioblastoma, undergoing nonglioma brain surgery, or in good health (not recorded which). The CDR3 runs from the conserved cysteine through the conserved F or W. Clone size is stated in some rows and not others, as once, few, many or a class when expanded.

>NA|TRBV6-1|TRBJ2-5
CASRISSSQETQYF
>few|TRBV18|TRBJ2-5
CASSPHRGRGETQYF
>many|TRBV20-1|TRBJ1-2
CSARGSPSNYGYTF
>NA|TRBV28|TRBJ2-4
CASTFQRSKNIQYF
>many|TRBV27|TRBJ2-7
CASSDGSSYEQYF
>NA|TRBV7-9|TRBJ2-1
CASSETSGSSYNEQFF
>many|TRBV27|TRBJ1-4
CASRETGPNEKLFF
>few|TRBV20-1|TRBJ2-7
CSARKRLAGYEQYF
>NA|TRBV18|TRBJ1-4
CASSPAGSNEKLFF
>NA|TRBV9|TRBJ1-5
CASSIGTWFNQPQHF
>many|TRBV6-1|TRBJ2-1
CASSLLAGVSYNEQFF
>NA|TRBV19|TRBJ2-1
CASSSAGRPPYNEQFF
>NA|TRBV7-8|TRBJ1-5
CASSKGRGGSNQPQHF
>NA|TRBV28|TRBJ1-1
CASSQSQGASEAFF
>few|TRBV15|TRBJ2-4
CATSTGTSGREGIQYF
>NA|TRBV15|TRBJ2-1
CATSRGIAGGTYNEQFF
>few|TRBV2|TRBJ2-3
CAAGDTQYF
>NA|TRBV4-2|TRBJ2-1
CASSRLATVYNEQFF
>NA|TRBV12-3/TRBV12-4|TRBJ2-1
CASSFGGDSMKQFF
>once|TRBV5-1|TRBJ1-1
CASSLGQSFEALF
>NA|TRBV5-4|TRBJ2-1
CASNLGQGRKSYNEQFF
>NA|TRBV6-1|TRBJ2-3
CASIRGQDTKYF
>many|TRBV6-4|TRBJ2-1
CASSEGSWDYNEQFF
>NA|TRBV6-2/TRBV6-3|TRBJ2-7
CASTPGGTSYEQYF
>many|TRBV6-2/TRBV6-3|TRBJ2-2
CASSYSETGELFF
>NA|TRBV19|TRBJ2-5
CASSIGAARETQYF
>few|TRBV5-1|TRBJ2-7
CASSHSPGDRSYEQYF
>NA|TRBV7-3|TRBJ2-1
CASSLGTVTREQFF
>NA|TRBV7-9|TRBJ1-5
CASSLRDSSSNQPQHF
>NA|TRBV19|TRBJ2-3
CASSIKRRPRGTDTQYF
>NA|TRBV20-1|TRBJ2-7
CGATTVWSEQYF
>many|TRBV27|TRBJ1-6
CASSPISAGGNNSPLHF
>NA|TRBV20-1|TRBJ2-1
CSAVSGRASYNEQFF
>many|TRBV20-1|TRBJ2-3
CSGTGLSVPDTQYF
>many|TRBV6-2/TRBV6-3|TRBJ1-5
CASSPQGWNNQPQHF
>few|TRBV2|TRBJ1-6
CASGGDSPLHF
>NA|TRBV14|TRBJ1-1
CACSQGVRTEAFF
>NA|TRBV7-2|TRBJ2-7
CASSEGPTTAYEQYF
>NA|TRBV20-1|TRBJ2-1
CSARRTAGPNNEQFF
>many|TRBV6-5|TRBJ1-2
CASSYRPRDPNYGYTF
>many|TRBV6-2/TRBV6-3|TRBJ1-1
CASSYLGTEAFF
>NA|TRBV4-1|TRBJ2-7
CASSQGPVQNYEQYF
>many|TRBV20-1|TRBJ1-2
CSARDETGANYGYTF
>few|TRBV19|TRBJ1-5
CASTVGGQPQHF
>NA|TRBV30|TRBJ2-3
CAWSGDVTGGRTDTQYF
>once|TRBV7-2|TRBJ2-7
CSSSPFRDSPYEQYF
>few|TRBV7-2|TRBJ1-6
CASSLIQGPSKPPLHF
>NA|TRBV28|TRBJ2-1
CASSPQGGGYNEQFF
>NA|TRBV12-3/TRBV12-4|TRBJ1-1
CAIQGRGSGTEAFF
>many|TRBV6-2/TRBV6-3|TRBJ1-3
CASSYRIRNSGNTIYF
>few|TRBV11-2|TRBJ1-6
CASSLAGFFNSPLHF
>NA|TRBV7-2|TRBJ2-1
CASSHQPPGSALGEQFF
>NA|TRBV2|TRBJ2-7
CASSATGFSYEQYF
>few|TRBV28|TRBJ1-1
CASKTDRVIRGTEAFF
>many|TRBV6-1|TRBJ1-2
CASNRGRNYGYTF
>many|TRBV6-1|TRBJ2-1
CASRQLALASNYNEQFF
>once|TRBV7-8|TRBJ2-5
CASSSPSGTAQETQYF
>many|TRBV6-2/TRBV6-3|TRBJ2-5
CASGDRANQETQYF
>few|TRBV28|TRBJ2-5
CASSPLDRSIQETQYF